This TCR beta chain was sequenced in a study of OX40 agonist ivuxolimab in advanced cancers. Across the study: A male proportion of 82.7% was recorded, with mean age approximately 56 years and range about 23 to 80.

Only in-frame clones appear in the TCRdb table, and some are missing; sequencing was by immunoSEQ multiplex PCR. Of about 44,000 clones in the sample, 75% to 90% were seen once. Worth noting for this clone: The antigen is unknown.

Study-wide results and limits: At doses 0.1 to 3.0 mg/kg, CD4+ and CD8+ clones expanded. What antigens the expanded peripheral T cells recognized was never established.

Germline V CDR1 and CDR2: MNHNY, SVGAGI (reference sequence). V lost 6 bases, J lost 2 bases, and 9 bases lay in between. The CDR3 is made up of 13 amino acids. The gene calls are TRBV6-6 and TRBJ2-3; a weak D match, TRBD2 (5 bases). The TCR comes from an adult with an advanced solid tumor such as melanoma, head and neck, liver or kidney cancer. The material sequenced was CD4+ or CD8+ T cells sorted from blood, taken in a trial of the OX40 agonist ivuxolimab. The CDR3 reads CASRYGLTDTQYF. Written as DNA, the CDR3 is TGTGCCAGCAGGTACGGACTCACAGATACGCAGTATTTT.